This section outlines one T cell receptor beta chain sequence together with its context. Its recognized antigen is unknown. No per-base quality is available; no much larger clone lies one base away. Receptor amplification or capture employed the immunoSEQ multiplex PCR assay. Imported from immuneACCESS, the table was reduced by TCRdb to in-frame sequences with V and J called. These copies leave out some clones; in studies compared against another copy, an unresolved V gene accounts for under half, and the cause of the remainder is not known. This sample is represented by over 100,000 clones; 92% of them were singletons. The ten largest clones represent more than 1.5% of the sample. The sample originates from a study of T cell changes during pregnancy in multiple sclerosis (dated by TCRdb to about 2019). In the study overall: The study looked at changes in the T cell repertoire across pregnancy in women with multiple sclerosis.

V is reduced by 5 bases and J by 7 bases, leaving a spacing of 15 bases between them. CDR1 and CDR2, per the germline V gene, are MNHEY and SVGAGI. Spanning cysteine to phenylalanine, the CDR3 consists of 13 amino acids. Only the CDR3 portion is preserved as DNA: 39 bases, with reading frame beginning at the first base. The rearrangement combines TRBV6-5 with TRBJ2-7; TRBD2 is a weak D gene call, 5 bases matching. This clonotype originated in a female donor with multiple sclerosis, enrolled in a pregnancy study. The specimen was peripheral blood, collected in the third trimester of pregnancy. The base sequence is TGTGCCAGCAGTGGAGGACGGCCGGTTGAGCAGTACTTC. It translates as CASSGGRPVEQYF.